The 4 T cell receptor beta chains in this list originate from one sample, sequenced in a study of low-dose radiotherapy and immunotherapy resistance in tumors. First-strand cDNA relied on TRAV- and TRBV-specific primers spanning alpha and beta chains. The PCR that amplified TCRs ran for approximately 20 cycles, relying on a constant-region primer and a V-primer adapter. Using its own MiXCR run on the reads, TCRdb lists one record per CDR3 protein. This sample has 11,000 to 15,000 distinct CDR3 sequences, with roughly 52% found just once. These receptors were taken from a human donor with advanced metastatic prostate, ovarian, gallbladder or colorectal cancer (not recorded which). This table probably holds off-target reads from a library built for another chain.

This clonotype has just a few counts. V usage is TRBV19 and J usage is TRBJ1-5; the D gene is possibly TRBD1 (5 bases). This CDR3 has 13 residues. The V end was cut by 5 bases, the J end by 6 bases, with 11 bases between. Germline CDR1 and CDR2: LNHDA and SQIVND (reference sequence). CDR3 sequence: CASSLQGSQPQHF. The CDR3 nucleotides read TGTGCCAGTAGTCTCCAGGGCAGTCAGCCCCAGCATTTT. Variable domain in full (rest from reference TRBV19 and TRBJ1-5): DGGITQSPKYLFRKEGQNVTLSCEQNLNHDAMYWYRQDPGQGLRLIYYSQIVNDFQKGDIAEGYSVSREKKESFPLTVTSAQKNPTAFYLCASSLQGSQPQHFGDGTRLSIL.

The rearrangement uses TRBV6-2 or TRBV6-3 and TRBJ2-1; weak D call: TRBD1 (6 bases). CDR3 size: 13 residues. Germline CDR1 and CDR2: MNHEY and SVGEGT. V was cut by 5 bases and J by 5 bases, with 10 bases left in between. CDR3 amino acids: CASSGRQDNEQFF. The CDR3 region has the DNA TGTGCCAGCAGTGGCCGACAGGACAATGAGCAGTTCTTC.

V and J are TRBV5-6 and TRBJ1-2, with no clear D. CDR3 length equals 11 residues. Between the trimmed V and J ends, which lost 5 bases and 8 bases, there was a span of 10 bases. Germline CDR1 and CDR2: SGHDT and YYEEEE. This chain's CDR3 is CASSLGKGYTF. The CDR3 coding sequence is TGTGCCAGCAGTCTTGGTAAGGGCTACACCTTC.

The chain is built from TRBV12-3 or TRBV12-4 and TRBJ2-7; 8 nucleotides line up with TRBD2. CDR3 size: 13 residues. The junction had 6 bases not matched to a gene; V was cut back by 8 bases and J by 3 bases. CDR3 sequence: CASCSGAIYEQYF. CDR3 bases: TGTGCCAGCTGTAGCGGGGCCATCTACGAGCAGTACTTC.